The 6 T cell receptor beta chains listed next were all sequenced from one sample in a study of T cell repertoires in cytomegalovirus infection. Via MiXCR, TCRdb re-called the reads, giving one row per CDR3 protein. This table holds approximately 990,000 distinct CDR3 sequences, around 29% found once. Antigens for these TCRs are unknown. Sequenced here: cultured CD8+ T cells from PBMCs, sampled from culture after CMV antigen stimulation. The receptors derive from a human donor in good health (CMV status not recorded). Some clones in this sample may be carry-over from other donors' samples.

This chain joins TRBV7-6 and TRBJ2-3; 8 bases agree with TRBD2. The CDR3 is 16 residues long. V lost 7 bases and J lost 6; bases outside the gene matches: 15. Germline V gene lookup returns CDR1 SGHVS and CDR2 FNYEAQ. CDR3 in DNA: TGTGCCAGCACGGACGGGGGGGCGGGGGCCCGGGATACGCAGTATTTT. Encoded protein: CASTDGGAGARDTQYF.

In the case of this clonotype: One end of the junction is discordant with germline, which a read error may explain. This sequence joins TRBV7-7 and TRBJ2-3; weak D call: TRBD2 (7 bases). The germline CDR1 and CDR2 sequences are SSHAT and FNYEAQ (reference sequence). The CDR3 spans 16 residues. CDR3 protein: CASSPLGGQSTDTQYF. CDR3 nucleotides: TGTGCTAGCAGCCCCTTGGGGGGGCAGAGCACAGATACGCAGTATTTT.

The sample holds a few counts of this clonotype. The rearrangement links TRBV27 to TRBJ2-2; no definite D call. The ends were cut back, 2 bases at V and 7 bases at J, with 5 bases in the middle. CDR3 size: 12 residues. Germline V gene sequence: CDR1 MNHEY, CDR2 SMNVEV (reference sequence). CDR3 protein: CASSLNLGELFF. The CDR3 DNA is TGTGCCAGCAGTTTAAATCTCGGGGAGCTGTTTTTT.

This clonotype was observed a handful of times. The CDR3 nucleotides are TGTGCCAGCAGGGAGTCCAGGGGCTGGCGGTCACCCCTCCACTTT. Protein product: CASRESRGWRSPLHF. This rearrangement joins TRBV25-1 to TRBJ1-6; tentatively, D is TRBD1 (6 bases). CDR3 length equals 15 residues. Deletions cut 6 bases from V and 10 bases from J, with 19 bases between. Per the germline V gene, CDR1 is MGHDK and CDR2 is SYGVNS.

The CDR3 loop is CASSSGTGFNYEQFF. The CDR3 region has the DNA TGTGCCAGCAGCTCAGGGACAGGGTTTAACTATGAGCAGTTCTTC. This chain connects TRBV11-3 to TRBJ2-1; 9 nucleotides match TRBD1. CDR3 size: 15 residues. Per the germline V gene, CDR1 is SGHNT and CDR2 is YENEEA. V dropped 4 bases and J dropped 8; count of bases not matched to a gene: 9.

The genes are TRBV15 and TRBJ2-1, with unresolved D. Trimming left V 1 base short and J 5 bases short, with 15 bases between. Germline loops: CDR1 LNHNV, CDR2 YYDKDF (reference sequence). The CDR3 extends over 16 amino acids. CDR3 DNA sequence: TGTGCCACCAGCAGAGTCCCCTTGGGTGAGGACAATGAGCAGTTCTTC. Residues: CATSRVPLGEDNEQFF.